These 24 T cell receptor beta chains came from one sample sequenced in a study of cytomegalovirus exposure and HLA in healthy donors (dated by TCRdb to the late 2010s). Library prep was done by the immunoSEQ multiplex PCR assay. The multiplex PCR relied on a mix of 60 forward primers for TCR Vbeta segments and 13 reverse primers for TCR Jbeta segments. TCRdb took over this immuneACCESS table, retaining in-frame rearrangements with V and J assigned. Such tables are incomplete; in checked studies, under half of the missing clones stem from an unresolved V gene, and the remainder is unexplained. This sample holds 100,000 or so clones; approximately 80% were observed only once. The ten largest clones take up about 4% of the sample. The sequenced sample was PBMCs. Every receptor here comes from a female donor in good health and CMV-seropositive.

The CDR3 sequence: CASSFTRDYGYTF. The CDR3 DNA follows: TGCGCCAGCAGCTTCACCAGGGACTATGGCTACACCTTC. The rearrangement links TRBV5-1 to TRBJ1-2; TRBD1 might be the D (5 bases). Trimming took off 2 bases at V and 3 bases at J, with 8 bases between the two ends. The CDR3 is 13 residues long. The germline V gene encodes CDR1 SGHRS and CDR2 YFSETQ.

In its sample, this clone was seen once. The CDR3 nucleotides read TGTGCCCATTCCGGGGGCACTGAAGCTTTCTTT. Its protein is CAHSGGTEAFF. This chain joins TRBV6-6 and TRBJ1-1; the D gene is possibly TRBD1 (5 bases). CDR3 length: 11 amino acids. CDR1 MNHNY and CDR2 SVGAGI come from the germline V gene (reference sequence). V gave up 11 bases and J gave up 4 bases, with 11 bases separating them.

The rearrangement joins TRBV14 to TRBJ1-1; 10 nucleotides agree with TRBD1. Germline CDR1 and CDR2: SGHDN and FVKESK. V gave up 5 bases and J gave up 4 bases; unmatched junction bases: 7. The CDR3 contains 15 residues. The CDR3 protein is CASSLRTGGGTEAFF. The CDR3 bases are TGTGCCAGCAGCTTGAGGACAGGGGGGGGCACTGAAGCTTTCTTT.

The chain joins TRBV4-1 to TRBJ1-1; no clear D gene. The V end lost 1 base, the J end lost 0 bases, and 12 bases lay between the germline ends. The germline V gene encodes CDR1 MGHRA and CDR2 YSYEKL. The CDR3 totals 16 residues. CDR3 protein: CASSQAPQVMNTEAFF. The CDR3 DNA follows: TGCGCCAGCAGCCAAGCACCACAAGTGATGAACACTGAAGCTTTCTTT.

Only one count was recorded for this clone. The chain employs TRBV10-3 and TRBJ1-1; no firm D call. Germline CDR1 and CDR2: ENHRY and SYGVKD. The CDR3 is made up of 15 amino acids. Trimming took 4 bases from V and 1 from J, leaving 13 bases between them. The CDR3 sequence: CAISGAGSKNTEAFF. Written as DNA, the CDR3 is TGTGCCATCAGTGGAGCCGGGTCAAAGAACACTGAAGCTTTCTTT.

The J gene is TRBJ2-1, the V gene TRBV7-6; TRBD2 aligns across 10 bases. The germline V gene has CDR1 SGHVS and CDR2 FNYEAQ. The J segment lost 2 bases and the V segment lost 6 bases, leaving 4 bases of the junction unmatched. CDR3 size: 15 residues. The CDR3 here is CASSLLAGAYNEQFF. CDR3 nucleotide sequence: TGTGCCAGCAGTCTTCTAGCGGGAGCCTACAATGAGCAGTTCTTC.

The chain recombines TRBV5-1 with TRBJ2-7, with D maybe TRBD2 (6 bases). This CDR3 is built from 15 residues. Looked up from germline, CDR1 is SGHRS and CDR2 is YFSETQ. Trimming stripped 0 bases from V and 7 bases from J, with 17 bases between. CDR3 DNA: TGCGCCAGCAGCTTGGAATGGGGGGTCCCGGGGGAGCAGTACTTC. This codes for CASSLEWGVPGEQYF.

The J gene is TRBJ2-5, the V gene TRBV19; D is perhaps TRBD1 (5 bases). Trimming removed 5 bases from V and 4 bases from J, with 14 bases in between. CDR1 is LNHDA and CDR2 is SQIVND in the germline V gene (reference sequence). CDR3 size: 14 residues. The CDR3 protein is CASSSRTIPETQYF. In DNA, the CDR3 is TGTGCCAGTAGTTCCCGGACAATACCAGAGACCCAGTACTTC.

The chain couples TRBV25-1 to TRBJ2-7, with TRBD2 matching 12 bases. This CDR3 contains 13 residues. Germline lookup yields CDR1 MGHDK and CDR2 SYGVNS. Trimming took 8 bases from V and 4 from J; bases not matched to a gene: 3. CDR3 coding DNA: TGTGCCAGCTCACTAGCGGGAGGATACGAGCAGTACTTC. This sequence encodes CASSLAGGYEQYF.

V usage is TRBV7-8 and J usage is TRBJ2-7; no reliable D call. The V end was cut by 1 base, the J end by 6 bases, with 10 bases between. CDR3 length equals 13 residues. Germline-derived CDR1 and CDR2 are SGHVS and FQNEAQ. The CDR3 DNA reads TGTGCCAGCAGCTTAGTCATGGCAGGCGAGCAGTACTTC. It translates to CASSLVMAGEQYF. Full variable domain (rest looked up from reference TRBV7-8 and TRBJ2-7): GAGVSQSPRYKVAKRGQDVALRCDPISGHVSLFWYQQALGQGPEFLTYFQNEAQLDKSGLPSDRFFAERPEGSVSTLKIQRTQQEDSAVYLCASSLVMAGEQYFGPGTRLTVT.

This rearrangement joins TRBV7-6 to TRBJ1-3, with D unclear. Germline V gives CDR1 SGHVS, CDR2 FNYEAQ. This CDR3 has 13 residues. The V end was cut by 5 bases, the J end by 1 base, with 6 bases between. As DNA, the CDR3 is TGTGCCAGCAGCCCCGGGTCTGGAAACACCATATATTTT. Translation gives CASSPGSGNTIYF.

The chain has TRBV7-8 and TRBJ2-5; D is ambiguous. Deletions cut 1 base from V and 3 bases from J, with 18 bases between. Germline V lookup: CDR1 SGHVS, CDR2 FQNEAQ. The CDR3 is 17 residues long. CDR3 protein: CASSLVQSPLTKETQYF. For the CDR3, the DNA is TGTGCCAGCAGCTTAGTACAGTCCCCACTGACGAAAGAGACCCAGTACTTC.

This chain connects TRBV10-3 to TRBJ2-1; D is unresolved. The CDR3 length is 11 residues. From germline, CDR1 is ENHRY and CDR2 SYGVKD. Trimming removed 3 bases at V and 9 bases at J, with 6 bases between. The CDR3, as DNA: TGTGCCATCAGTGACACGGGTGAGCAGTTCTTC. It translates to CAISDTGEQFF.

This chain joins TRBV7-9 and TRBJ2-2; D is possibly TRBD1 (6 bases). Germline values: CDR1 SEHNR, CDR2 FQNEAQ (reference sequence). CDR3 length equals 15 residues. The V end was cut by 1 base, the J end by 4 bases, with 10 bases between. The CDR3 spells CASSLGDRLTGELFF. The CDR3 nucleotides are TGTGCCAGCAGCTTAGGCGACAGGCTCACCGGGGAGCTGTTTTTT.

CDR3 nucleotides: TGTGCCAGCGGAACGCGGGGGATTCCAAATGAGCAGTTCTTC. Residues: CASGTRGIPNEQFF. The chain employs TRBV7-2 and TRBJ2-1; 7 bases are shared with TRBD2. V lost 8 bases and J lost 7; bases outside the gene matches: 11. From germline, CDR1 is SGHTA and CDR2 FQGNSA. This CDR3 has 14 residues.

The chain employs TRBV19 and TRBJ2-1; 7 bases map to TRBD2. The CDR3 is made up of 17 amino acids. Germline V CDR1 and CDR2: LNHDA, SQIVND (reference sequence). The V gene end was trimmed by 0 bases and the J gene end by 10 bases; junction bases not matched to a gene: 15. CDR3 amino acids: CASSIDRGGRPPGEQFF. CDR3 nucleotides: TGTGCCAGTAGTATAGATCGGGGAGGGAGGCCCCCTGGAGAGCAGTTCTTC.

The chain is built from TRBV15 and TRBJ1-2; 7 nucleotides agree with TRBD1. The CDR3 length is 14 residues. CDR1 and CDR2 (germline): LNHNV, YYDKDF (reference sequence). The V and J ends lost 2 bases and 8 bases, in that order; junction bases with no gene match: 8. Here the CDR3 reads CATSRPTGEDGYTF. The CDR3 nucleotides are TGTGCCACCAGCAGACCTACAGGGGAGGACGGCTACACCTTC.

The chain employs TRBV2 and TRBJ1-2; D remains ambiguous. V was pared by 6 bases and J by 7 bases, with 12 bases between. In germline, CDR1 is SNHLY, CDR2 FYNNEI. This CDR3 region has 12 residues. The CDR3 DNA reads TGTGCCAGCAGGGAGGGATTTGCTGGCTACACCTTC. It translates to CASREGFAGYTF.

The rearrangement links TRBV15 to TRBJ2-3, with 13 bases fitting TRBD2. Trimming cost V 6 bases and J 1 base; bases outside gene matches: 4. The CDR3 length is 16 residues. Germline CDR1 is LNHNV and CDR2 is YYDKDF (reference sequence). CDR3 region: CATRTSGGVGTDTQYF. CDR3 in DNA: TGTGCCACCAGAACTAGCGGGGGGGTTGGCACAGATACGCAGTATTTT.

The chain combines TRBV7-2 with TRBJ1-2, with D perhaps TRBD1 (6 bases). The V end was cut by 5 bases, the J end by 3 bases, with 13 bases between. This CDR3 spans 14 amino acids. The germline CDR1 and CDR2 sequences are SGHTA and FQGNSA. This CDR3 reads CASSRGRQDYGYTF. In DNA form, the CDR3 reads TGTGCCAGCAGCCGGGGCCGACAGGACTATGGCTACACCTTC. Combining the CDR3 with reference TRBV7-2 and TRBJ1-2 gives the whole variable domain GAGVSQSPSNKVTEKGKDVELRCDPISGHTALYWYRQSLGQGLEFLIYFQGNSAPDKSGLPSDRFSAERTGGSVSTLTIQRTQQEDSAVYLCASSRGRQDYGYTFGSGTRLTVV.

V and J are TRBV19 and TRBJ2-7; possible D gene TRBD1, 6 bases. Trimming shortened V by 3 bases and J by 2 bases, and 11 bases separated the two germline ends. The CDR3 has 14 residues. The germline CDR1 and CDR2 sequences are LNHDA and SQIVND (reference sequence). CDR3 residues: CASSMPGVPYEQYF. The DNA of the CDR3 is TGTGCCAGTAGTATGCCAGGGGTTCCCTACGAGCAGTACTTC. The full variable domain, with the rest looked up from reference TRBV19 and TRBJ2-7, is DGGITQSPKYLFRKEGQNVTLSCEQNLNHDAMYWYRQDPGQGLRLIYYSQIVNDFQKGDIAEGYSVSREKKESFPLTVTSAQKNPTAFYLCASSMPGVPYEQYFGPGTRLTVT.

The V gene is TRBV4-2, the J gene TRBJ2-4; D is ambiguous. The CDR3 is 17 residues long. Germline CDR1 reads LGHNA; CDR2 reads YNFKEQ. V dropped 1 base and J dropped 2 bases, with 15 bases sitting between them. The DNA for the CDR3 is TGTGCCAGCAGCCAAGGATCATTTGGGCTTACCAAAAACATTCAGTACTTC. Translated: CASSQGSFGLTKNIQYF.

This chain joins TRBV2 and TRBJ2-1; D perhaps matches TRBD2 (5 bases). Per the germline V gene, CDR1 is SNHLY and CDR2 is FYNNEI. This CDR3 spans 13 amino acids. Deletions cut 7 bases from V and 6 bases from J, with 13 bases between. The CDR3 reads CASTADFFNEQFF. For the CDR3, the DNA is TGTGCCAGCACCGCGGACTTTTTCAATGAGCAGTTCTTC. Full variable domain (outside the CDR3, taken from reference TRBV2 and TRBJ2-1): EPEVTQTPSHQVTQMGQEVILRCVPISNHLYFYWYRQILGQKVEFLVSFYNNEISEKSEIFDDQFSVERPDGSNFTLKIRSTKLEDSAMYFCASTADFFNEQFFGPGTRLTVL.

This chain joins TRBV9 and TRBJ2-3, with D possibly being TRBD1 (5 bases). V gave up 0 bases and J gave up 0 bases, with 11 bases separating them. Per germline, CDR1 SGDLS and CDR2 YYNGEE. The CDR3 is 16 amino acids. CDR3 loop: CASSVAPGSSTDTQYF. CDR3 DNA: TGTGCCAGCAGCGTAGCGCCAGGGTCTAGCACAGATACGCAGTATTTT.